By proportion, the clone carrying this TCR beta chain is medium-sized (0.01 to 0.1%). No antigen is known for it. BIOMED2 TRB-A/B primer pools were used in multiplex TRB PCR. TCRdb called the multiplex PCR reads again in MiXCR, with one record for every CDR3 protein. The data contain about 7,000 distinct CDR3 sequences, 25% to 35% of them singletons. This specimen belongs to a study of T and B cells in COVID-19 patients. Points from the study as a whole: Early severe-case samples and blood from mildly ill patients during symptoms were in short supply.

Trimming removed 2 bases from V and 5 bases from J, with 12 bases in between. In germline, CDR1 is LNHDA, CDR2 SQIVND (reference sequence). This CDR3 has 14 residues. Each TRB amplification used roughly 220-550 ng of genomic DNA from blood. This rearrangement joins TRBV19 to TRBJ2-5, with D unclear. The source of this sequence is a human donor with active COVID-19. The specimen was blood. CDR3 residues: CASSIRSDGETQYF. For the CDR3, the DNA is TGTGCCAGTAGTATACGGTCGGACGGTGAGACCCAGTACTTC. The variable domain in full, with the rest retrieved from reference TRBV19 and TRBJ2-5, is DGGITQSPKYLFRKEGQNVTLSCEQNLNHDAMYWYRQDPGQGLRLIYYSQIVNDFQKGDIAEGYSVSREKKESFPLTVTSAQKNPTAFYLCASSIRSDGETQYFGPGTRLLVL.